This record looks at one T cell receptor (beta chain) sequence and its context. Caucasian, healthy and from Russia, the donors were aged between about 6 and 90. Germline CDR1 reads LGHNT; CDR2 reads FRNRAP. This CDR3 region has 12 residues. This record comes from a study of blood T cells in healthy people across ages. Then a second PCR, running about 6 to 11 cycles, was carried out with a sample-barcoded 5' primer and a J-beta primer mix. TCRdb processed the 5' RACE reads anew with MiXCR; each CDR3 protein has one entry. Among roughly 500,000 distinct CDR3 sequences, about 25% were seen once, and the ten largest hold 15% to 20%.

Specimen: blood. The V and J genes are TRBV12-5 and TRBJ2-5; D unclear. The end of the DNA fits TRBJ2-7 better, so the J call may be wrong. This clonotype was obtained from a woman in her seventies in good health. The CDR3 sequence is CASGQNFYEQYF. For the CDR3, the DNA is TGTGCTAGTGGTCAGAATTTCTACGAGCAGTACTTC.